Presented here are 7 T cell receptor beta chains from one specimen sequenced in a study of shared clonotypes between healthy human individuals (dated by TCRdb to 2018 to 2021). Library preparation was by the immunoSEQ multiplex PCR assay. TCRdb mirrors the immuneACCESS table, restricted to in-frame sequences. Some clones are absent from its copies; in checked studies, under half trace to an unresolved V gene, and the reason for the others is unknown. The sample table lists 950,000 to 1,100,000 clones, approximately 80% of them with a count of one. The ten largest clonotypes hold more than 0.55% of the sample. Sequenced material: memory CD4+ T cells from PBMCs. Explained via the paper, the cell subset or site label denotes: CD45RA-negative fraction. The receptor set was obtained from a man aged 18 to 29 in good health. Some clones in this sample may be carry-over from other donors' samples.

The CDR3 region is CASCRRGTEAFF. In DNA form, the CDR3 reads TGTGCCAGCTGTCGTAGGGGGACTGAAGCTTTCTTT. The chain combines TRBV6-1 with TRBJ1-1, with D perhaps TRBD1 (6 bases). CDR3 size: 12 residues. Germline V gives CDR1 MNHNS, CDR2 SASEGT. The V end lost 8 bases, the J end lost 5 bases, and 12 bases lay between the germline ends.

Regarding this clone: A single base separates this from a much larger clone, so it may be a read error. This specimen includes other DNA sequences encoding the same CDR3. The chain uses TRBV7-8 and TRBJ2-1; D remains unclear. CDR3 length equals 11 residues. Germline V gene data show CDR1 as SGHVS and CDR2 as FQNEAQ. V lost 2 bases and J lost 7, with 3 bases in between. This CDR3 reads CASSLLNEQFF. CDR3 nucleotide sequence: TGTGCCAGCAGCTTATTAAATGAGCAGTTCTTC.

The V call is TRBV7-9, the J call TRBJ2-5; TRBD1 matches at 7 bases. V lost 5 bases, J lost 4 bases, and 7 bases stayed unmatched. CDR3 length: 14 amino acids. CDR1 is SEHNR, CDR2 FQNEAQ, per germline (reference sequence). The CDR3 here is CASSRRQGSETQYF. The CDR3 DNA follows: TGTGCCAGCAGCCGAAGACAGGGTTCAGAGACCCAGTACTTC.

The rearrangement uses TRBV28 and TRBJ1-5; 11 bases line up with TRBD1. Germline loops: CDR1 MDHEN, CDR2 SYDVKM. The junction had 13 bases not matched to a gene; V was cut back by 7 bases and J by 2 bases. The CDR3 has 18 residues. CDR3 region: CASIFGQGAVGGNQPQHF. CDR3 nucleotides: TGTGCCAGCATCTTTGGACAGGGGGCGGTGGGAGGCAATCAGCCCCAGCATTTT.

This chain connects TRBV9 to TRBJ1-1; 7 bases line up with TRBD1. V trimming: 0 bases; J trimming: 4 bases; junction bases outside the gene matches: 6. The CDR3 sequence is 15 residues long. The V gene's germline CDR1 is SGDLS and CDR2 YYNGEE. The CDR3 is CASSVAGQGGTEAFF. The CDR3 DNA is TGTGCCAGCAGCGTAGCAGGGCAGGGGGGCACTGAAGCTTTCTTT. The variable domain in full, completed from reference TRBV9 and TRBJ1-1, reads DSGVTQTPKHLITATGQRVTLRCSPRSGDLSVYWYQQSLDQGLQFLIQYYNGEERAKGNILERFSAQQFPDLHSELNLSSLELGDSALYFCASSVAGQGGTEAFFGQGTRLTVV.

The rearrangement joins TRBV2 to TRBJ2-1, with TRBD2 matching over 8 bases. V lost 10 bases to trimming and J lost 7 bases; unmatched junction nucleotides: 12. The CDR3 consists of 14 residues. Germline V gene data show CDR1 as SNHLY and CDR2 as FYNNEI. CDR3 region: CATVAFSGSNEQFF. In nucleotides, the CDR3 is TGTGCCACCGTCGCGTTCAGCGGGAGTAATGAGCAGTTCTTC. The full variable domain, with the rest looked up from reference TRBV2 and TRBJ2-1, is EPEVTQTPSHQVTQMGQEVILRCVPISNHLYFYWYRQILGQKVEFLVSFYNNEISEKSEIFDDQFSVERPDGSNFTLKIRSTKLEDSAMYFCATVAFSGSNEQFFGPGTRLTVL.

The CDR3 region is CASSGSTGILNEKLFF. The DNA for the CDR3 is TGTGCCAGCAGTGGGAGCACCGGGATACTTAATGAAAAACTGTTTTTT. The V call is TRBV28, the J call TRBJ1-4, with no clear D. The ends were cut back, 5 bases at V and 4 bases at J, with 17 bases in the middle. The germline gives CDR1 MDHEN, CDR2 SYDVKM. There are 16 residues in the CDR3.